The 8 T cell receptor beta chains presented below share a single source sample, sequenced in a study of blood T cell repertoires in COVID-19. Profiling relied on immunoSEQ multiplex PCR, and the TCRdb table lists in-frame clones only, not all of them. The profile covers fewer than 80,000 clones, with around 84% appearing a single time and about a tenth taken by the ten largest. Sequencing was performed on peripheral blood. These receptors originate from a woman older than 75 with acute or convalescent COVID-19.

The CDR3 sequence is CSVVGGGLSNTEAFF. The CDR3 DNA reads TGCAGCGTTGTTGGAGGGGGCCTATCGAACACTGAAGCTTTCTTT. The rearrangement links TRBV29-1 to TRBJ1-1; 7 positions agree with TRBD1. Germline V gene lookup returns CDR1 SQVTM and CDR2 ANQGSEA. The CDR3 totals 15 residues. V lost 4 bases, J lost 1 base, and 9 bases stayed unmatched.

J is TRBJ1-3 and V is TRBV5-1, with D hard to call. The CDR3 runs 15 residues. Trimming removed 0 bases from V and 4 bases from J, with 11 bases in between. The V gene's germline CDR1 is SGHRS and CDR2 YFSETQ. This CDR3 reads CASSLASAGGNTIYF. The CDR3 region has the DNA TGCGCCAGCAGCTTGGCCTCAGCGGGAGGAAACACCATATATTTT.

V is TRBV9 and J is TRBJ2-5; D possibly corresponds to TRBD1 (8 bases). V lost 1 base, J lost 1 base, and 26 bases lay in between. The CDR3 runs 20 residues. Germline CDR1 reads SGDLS; CDR2 reads YYNGEE. CDR3 loop: CASSVTPPGGTGGSQETQYF. The CDR3 DNA reads as TGTGCCAGCAGCGTAACCCCTCCGGGGGGCACAGGGGGTTCCCAAGAGACCCAGTACTTC.

DNA of the CDR3: TGTGCCAGCAACCCCTCGTCGCCGGGATCCTCCTACAATGAGCAGTTCTTC. Protein: CASNPSSPGSSYNEQFF. The chain uses TRBV25-1 and TRBJ2-1; D is possibly TRBD2 (5 bases). The germline CDR1 and CDR2 sequences are MGHDK and SYGVNS. The CDR3 is 17 amino acids. V lost 7 bases, J lost 0 bases, and 19 bases lay in between.

In this sample, this clone turned up a few times. The rearrangement joins TRBV6-5 to TRBJ1-2; D is perhaps TRBD1 (6 bases). CDR1 and CDR2 (germline): MNHEY, SVGAGI. The V gene lost 7 bases and the J gene lost 8 bases, with 14 bases spanning the gap. The CDR3 totals 12 residues. CDR3 in amino acids: CASTTGHQGYTF. In DNA form, the CDR3 reads TGTGCCAGCACTACAGGGCATCAGGGCTACACCTTC.

The chain recombines TRBV4-2 with TRBJ2-1; 13 bases agree with TRBD2. The germline gives CDR1 LGHNA, CDR2 YNFKEQ. This CDR3 comprises 21 residues. Trimming removed 3 bases from V and 0 bases from J; junction bases left unmatched: 14. CDR3 loop: CASSQLPTSGGRQISYNEQFF. The CDR3 nucleotides read TGTGCCAGCAGCCAGCTCCCGACTAGCGGGGGGCGACAGATCTCCTACAATGAGCAGTTCTTC.

The rearrangement links TRBV11-3 to TRBJ1-5, with TRBD1 identical over 9 bases. The CDR3 extends over 18 amino acids. Losses at the gene ends were 3 bases for V and 2 bases for J; bases not matched to a gene: 11. Germline V CDR1 and CDR2: SGHNT, YENEEA. The CDR3 spells CASSFGHHRGPGNQPQHF. In DNA, the CDR3 is TGTGCCAGCAGCTTTGGGCACCACAGGGGGCCTGGCAATCAGCCCCAGCATTTT.

This clone was detected once. The chain couples TRBV18 to TRBJ1-4, with 8 bases identical to TRBD1. The CDR3 has 13 residues. Germline assignment: CDR1 KGHSH and CDR2 LQKENI. The junction had 2 bases not matched to a gene; V was cut back by 3 bases and J by 8 bases. In DNA, the CDR3 is TGTGCCAGCTCACCGACAGGGGAGGAAAAACTGTTTTTT. As protein: CASSPTGEEKLFF.